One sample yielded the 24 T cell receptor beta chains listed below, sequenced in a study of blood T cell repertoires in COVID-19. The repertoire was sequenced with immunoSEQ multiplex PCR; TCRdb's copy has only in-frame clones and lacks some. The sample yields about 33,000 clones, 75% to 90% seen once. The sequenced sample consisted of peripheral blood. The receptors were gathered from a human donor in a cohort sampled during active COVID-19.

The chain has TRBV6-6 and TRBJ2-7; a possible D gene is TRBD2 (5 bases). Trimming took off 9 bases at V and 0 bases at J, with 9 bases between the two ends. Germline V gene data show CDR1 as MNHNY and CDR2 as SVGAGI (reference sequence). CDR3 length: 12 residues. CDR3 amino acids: CASSGSSYEQYF. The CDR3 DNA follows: TGTGCCAGTTCGGGAAGCTCCTACGAGCAGTACTTC.

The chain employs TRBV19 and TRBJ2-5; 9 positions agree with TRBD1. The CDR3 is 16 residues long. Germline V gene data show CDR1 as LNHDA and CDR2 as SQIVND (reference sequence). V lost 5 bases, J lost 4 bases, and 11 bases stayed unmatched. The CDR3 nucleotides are TGTGCCAGTAGTTCCTCGGGACAGGGCGATCGAGAGACCCAGTACTTC. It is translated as CASSSSGQGDRETQYF.

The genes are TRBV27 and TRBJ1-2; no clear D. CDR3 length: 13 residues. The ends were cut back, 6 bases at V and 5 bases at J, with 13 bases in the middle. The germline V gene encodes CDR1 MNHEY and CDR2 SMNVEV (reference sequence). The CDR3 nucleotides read TGTGCCAGCAGAAGATCCGGCGGGTATGGCTACACCTTC. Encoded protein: CASRRSGGYGYTF.

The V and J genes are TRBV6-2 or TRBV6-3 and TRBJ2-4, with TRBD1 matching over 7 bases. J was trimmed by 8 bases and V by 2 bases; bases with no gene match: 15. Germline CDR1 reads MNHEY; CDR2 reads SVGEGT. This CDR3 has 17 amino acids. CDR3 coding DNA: TGTGCCAGCAGTTACGCAGAAAACAGGGGACGGCGGGACATTCAGTACTTC. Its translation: CASSYAENRGRRDIQYF.

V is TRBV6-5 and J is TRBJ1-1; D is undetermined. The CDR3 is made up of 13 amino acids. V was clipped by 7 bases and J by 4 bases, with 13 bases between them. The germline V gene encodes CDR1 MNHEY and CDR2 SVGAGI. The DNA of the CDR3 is TGTGCCAGCATGGTCTTAACTGGCACTGAAGCTTTCTTT. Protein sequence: CASMVLTGTEAFF.

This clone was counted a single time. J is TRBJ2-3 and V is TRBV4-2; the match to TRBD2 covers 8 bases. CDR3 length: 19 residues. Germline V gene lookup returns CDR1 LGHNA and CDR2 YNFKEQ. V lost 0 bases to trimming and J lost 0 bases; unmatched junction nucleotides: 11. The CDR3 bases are TGTGCCAGCAGCCAAGAGGGACCGGGAGGGAAGACTAGCACAGATACGCAGTATTTT. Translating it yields CASSQEGPGGKTSTDTQYF.

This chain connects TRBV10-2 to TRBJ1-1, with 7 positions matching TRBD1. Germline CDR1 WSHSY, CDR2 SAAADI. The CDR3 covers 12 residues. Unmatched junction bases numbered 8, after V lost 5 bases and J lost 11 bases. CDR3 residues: CASSQGTAGAFF. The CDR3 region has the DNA TGCGCCAGCAGTCAGGGGACAGCAGGCGCTTTCTTT.

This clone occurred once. The chain's CDR3 is CASSLLWGDQETQYF. The CDR3 region has the DNA TGTGCCAGCAGCTTACTATGGGGGGACCAAGAGACCCAGTACTTC. The V and J genes are TRBV11-2 and TRBJ2-5, with D perhaps TRBD2 (6 bases). Germline CDR1 reads SGHAT; CDR2 reads FQNNGV. Trimming left V 2 bases short and J 0 bases short, with 10 bases between. The CDR3 has 15 amino acids.

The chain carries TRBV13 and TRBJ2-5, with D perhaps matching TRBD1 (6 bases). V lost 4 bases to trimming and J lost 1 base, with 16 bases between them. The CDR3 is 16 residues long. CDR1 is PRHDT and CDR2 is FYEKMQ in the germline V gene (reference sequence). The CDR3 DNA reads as TGTGCCAGCAGCTCGCTCACACAGGGTCCCCAAGAGACCCAGTACTTC. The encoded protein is CASSSLTQGPQETQYF.

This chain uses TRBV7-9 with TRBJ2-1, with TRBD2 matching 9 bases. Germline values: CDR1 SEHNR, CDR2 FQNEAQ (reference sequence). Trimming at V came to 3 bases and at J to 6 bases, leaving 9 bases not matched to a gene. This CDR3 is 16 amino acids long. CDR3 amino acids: CASSFLAGSLGNEQFF. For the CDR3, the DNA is TGTGCCAGCAGCTTCCTAGCGGGGAGCTTGGGCAATGAGCAGTTCTTC.

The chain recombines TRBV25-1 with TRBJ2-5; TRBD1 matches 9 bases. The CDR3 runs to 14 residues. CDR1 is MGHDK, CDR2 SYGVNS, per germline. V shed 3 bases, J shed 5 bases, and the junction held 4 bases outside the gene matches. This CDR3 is CASSDTGGGETQYF. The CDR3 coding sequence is TGTGCCAGCAGTGATACAGGGGGCGGTGAGACCCAGTACTTC.

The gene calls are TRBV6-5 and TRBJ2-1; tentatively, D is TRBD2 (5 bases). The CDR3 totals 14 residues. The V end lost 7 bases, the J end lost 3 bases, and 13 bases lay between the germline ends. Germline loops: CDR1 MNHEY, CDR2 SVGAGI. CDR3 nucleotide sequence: TGTGCCAGCAACCAGCTCGGGGTCTACAATGAGCAGTTCTTC. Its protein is CASNQLGVYNEQFF.

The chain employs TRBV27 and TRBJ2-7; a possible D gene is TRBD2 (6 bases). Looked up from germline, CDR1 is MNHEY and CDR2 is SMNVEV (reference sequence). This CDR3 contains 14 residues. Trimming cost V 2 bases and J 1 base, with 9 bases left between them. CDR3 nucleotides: TGTGCCAGCAGTTTAGCCCGGGGGTCCTACGAGCAGTACTTC. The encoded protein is CASSLARGSYEQYF.

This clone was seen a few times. The CDR3 DNA is TGTGCCAGCAGCAGGGGGCCCCCCTCCTACGAGCAGTACTTC. Its translation: CASSRGPPSYEQYF. The V gene is TRBV7-8, the J gene TRBJ2-7; 7 bases align to TRBD1. The CDR3 is made up of 14 amino acids. The germline V gene has CDR1 SGHVS and CDR2 FQNEAQ. V was pared by 5 bases and J by 0 bases, with 4 bases of the junction left unmatched.

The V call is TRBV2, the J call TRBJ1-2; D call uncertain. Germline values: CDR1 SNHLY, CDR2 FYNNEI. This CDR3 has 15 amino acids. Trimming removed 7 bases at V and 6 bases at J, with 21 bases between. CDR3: CASKKGGPLSDGYTF. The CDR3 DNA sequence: TGTGCCAGCAAGAAGGGAGGCCCCCTGAGTGATGGCTACACCTTC. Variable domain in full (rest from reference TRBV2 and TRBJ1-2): EPEVTQTPSHQVTQMGQEVILRCVPISNHLYFYWYRQILGQKVEFLVSFYNNEISEKSEIFDDQFSVERPDGSNFTLKIRSTKLEDSAMYFCASKKGGPLSDGYTFGSGTRLTVV.

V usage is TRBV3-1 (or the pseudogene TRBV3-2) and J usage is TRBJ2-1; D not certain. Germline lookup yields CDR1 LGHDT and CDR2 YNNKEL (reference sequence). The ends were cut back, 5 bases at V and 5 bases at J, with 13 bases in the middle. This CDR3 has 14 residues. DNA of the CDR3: TGTGCCAGCAGCTCACTCGGTCTTAACAATGAGCAGTTCTTC. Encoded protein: CASSSLGLNNEQFF.

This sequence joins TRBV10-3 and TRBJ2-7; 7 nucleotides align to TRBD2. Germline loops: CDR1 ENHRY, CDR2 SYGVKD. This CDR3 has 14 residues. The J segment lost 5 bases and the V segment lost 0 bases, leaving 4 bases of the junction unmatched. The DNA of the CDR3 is TGTGCCATCAGTGAGTCGGGAGGGGCCGACGAGCAGTACTTC. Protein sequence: CAISESGGADEQYF.

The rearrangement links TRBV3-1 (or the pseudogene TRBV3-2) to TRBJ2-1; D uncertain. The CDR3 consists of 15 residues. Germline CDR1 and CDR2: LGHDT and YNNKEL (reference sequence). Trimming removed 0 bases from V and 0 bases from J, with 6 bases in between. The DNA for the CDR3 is TGTGCCAGCAGCCAAGAGGCAAGCTCCTACAATGAGCAGTTCTTC. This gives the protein CASSQEASSYNEQFF.

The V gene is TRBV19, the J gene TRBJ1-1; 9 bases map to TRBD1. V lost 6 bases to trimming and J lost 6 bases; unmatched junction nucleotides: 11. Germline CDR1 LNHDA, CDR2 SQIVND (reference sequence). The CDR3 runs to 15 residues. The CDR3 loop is CASRTRQGERPEAFF. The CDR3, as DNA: TGTGCCAGTAGGACACGACAGGGGGAGAGGCCTGAAGCTTTCTTT.

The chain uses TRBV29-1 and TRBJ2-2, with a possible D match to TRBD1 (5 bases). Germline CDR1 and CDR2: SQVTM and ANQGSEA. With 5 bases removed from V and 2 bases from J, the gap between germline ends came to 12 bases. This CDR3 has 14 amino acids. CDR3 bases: TGCAGCGTTCAACCGCAGGGTAACACCGGGGAGCTGTTTTTT. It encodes CSVQPQGNTGELFF.

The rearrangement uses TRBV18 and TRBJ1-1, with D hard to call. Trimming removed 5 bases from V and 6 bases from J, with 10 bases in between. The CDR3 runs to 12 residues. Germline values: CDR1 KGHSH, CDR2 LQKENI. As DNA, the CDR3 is TGTGCCAGCTCAACAGCCAGGTCTGAAGCTTTCTTT. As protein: CASSTARSEAFF.

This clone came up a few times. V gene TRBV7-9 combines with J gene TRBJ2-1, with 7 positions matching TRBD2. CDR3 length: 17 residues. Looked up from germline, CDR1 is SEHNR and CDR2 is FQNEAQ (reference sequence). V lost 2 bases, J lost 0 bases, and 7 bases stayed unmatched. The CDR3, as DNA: TGTGCCAGCAGCTTATGGGGTAGCGGGTACTCCTACAATGAGCAGTTCTTC. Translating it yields CASSLWGSGYSYNEQFF.

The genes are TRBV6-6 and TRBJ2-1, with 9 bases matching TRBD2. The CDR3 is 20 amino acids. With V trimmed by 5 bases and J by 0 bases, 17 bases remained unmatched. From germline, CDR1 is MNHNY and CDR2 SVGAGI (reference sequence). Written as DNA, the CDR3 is TGTGCCAGCAGTCCCCGTGGTAGCGGGGGTCATACGAGCTCCTACAATGAGCAGTTCTTC. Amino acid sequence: CASSPRGSGGHTSSYNEQFF.

For the CDR3, the DNA is TGTGCCAGCAGCAACGACAGGGGGCCGGGAAACACCATATATTTT. Its translation is CASSNDRGPGNTIYF. The V call is TRBV3-1 (or the pseudogene TRBV3-2), the J call TRBJ1-3, with 10 bases that match TRBD1. J was trimmed by 4 bases and V by 5 bases; bases with no gene match: 5. CDR3 length equals 15 residues. Germline CDR1 LGHDT, CDR2 YNNKEL (reference sequence).